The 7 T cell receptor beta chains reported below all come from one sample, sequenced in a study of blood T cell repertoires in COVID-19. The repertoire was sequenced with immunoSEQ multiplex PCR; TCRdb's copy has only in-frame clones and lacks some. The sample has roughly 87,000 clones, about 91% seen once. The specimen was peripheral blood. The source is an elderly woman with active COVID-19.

The CDR3 DNA is TGTGCCAGCAGCCGGACCCCCGGGACAAAAAAAGAGACCCAGTACTTC. Translated, it gives CASSRTPGTKKETQYF. V usage is TRBV21-1 and J usage is TRBJ2-5; TRBD1 was called by the table and not checked on the DNA. TRBV21-1 is deemed a pseudogene. CDR3 length: 16 residues.

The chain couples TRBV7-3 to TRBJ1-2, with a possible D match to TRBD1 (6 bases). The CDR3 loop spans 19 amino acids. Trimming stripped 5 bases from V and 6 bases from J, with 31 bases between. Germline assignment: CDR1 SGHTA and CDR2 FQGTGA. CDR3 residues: CASSGQQRILNPSTDGYTF. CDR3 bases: TGTGCCAGCAGCGGACAGCAGAGAATTTTGAACCCTTCCACTGATGGCTACACCTTC.

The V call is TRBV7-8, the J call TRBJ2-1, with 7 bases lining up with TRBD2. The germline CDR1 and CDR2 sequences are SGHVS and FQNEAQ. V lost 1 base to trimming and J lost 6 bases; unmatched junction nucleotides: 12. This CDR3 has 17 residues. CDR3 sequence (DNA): TGTGCCAGCAGCTTAGAACACTGGCGGGAGTCTGGCAATGAGCAGTTCTTC. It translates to CASSLEHWRESGNEQFF.

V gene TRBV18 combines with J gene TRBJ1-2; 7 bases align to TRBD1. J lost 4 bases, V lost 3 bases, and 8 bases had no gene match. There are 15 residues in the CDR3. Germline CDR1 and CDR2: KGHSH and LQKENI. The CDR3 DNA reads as TGTGCCAGCTCACCCACAGGGGAATCCGGCTATGGCTACACCTTC. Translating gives CASSPTGESGYGYTF.

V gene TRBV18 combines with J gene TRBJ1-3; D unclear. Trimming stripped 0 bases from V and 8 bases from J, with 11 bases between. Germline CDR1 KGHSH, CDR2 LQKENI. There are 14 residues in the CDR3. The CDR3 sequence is CASSPPPGRDTIYF. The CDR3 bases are TGTGCCAGCTCACCACCGCCCGGGAGGGACACCATATATTTT.

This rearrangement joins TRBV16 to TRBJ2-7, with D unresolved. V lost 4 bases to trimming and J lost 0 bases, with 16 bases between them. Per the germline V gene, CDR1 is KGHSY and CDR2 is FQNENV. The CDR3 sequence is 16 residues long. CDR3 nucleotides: TGTGCCAGCAGCCGTCCAGAGGCACAAATCTCCTACGAGCAGTACTTC. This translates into CASSRPEAQISYEQYF.

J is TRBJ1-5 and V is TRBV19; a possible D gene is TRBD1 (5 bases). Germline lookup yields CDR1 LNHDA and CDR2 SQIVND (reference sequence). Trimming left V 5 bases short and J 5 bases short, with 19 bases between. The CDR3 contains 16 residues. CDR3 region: CASSQQVGNHYQPQHF. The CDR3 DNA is TGTGCCAGTAGTCAACAGGTTGGGAATCACTATCAGCCCCAGCATTTT.